This TCR beta chain derives from a study of cytomegalovirus exposure and HLA in healthy donors. Study-wide background: Earlier findings included about 120 million unique TCR beta sequences obtained from about 180 million T cells. Genetic ancestry analysis placed 75% to 85% of the roughly 400 donors that were genotyped in the Caucasian-associated cluster. Study outcomes and limitations: Apparent HLA restriction characterized most CMV-associated TCR beta chains in a later analysis.

With 60 Vbeta and 13 Jbeta primers, the PCR was carried out. In the source study's methods: A later analysis tallied about 80 million unique TCR beta chains, approximately 10 million of them shared. Using immunoSEQ multiplex PCR, the repertoire was profiled, and TCRdb retains in-frame clones only, with some absent. That table supplies the V and J calls and clone size; D and trimming were determined from the DNA. The sample holds about 100,000 clones; approximately 82% are singletons and the top ten take 1.2%. CDR3 length equals 15 residues. CDR1 is MNHEY, CDR2 SVGAGI, per germline. V shed 1 base, J shed 5 bases, and the junction held 7 bases outside the gene matches. Remarks on this clone: Its matching antigen is unknown.

This TCR was recovered from a young woman in good health and CMV-seronegative. The chain recombines TRBV6-5 with TRBJ2-5, with TRBD2 matching 7 bases. Sequencing input: PBMCs. The DNA of the CDR3 is TGTGCCAGCAGTTACTGGGGGGGGAGAGGGGAGACCCAGTACTTC. It yields the protein CASSYWGGRGETQYF.